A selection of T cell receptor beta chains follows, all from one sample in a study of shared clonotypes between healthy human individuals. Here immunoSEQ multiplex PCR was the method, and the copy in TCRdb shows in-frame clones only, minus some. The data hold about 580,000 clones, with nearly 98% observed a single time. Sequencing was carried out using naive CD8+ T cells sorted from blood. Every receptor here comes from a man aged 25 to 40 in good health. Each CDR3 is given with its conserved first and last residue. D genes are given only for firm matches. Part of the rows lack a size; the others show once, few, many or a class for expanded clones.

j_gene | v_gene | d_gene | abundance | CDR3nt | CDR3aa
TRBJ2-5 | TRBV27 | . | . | TGTGCCAGCAGTTTATCGTGTCTTCAGCCGGCTTTACAAGAGACCCAGTACTTC | CASSLSCLQPALQETQYF
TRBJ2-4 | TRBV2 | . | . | TGTGCCAGCAGTGAAATTAGAGTCGGTTACCCAATTCAGTACTTC | CASSEIRVGYPIQYF
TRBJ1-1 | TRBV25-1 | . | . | TGTGCCAGCAGTGAATATTCGGGGGGCCACACTGAAGCTTTCTTT | CASSEYSGGHTEAFF
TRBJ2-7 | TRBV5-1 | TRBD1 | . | TGCGCCAGCACCGGACAGGGCTACGAGCAGTACTTC | CASTGQGYEQYF
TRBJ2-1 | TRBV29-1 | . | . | TGCAGCGTTGATCCCTCCTTGGCTCAATACAATGAGCAGTTCTTC | CSVDPSLAQYNEQFF
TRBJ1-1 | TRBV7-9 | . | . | TGTGCCAGCAGCTTAGAGGTCGACCAAAGGACTTTCTTT | CASSLEVDQRTFF
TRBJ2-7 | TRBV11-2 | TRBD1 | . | TGTGCCAGCAGCTTAGACATTTGGGGACAGGGGTTAGGCGAGCAGTACTTC | CASSLDIWGQGLGEQYF
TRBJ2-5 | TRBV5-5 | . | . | TGTGCCAGCAGCTTAGAGTACGGACAAGAGACCCAGTACTTC | CASSLEYGQETQYF
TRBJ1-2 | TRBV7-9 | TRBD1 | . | TGTGCCAGCAGCTCTCCGACAGGGGGAGATTATGGCTACACCTTC | CASSSPTGGDYGYTF
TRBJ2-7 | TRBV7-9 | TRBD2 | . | TGTGCCAGCTCTACTAGCGGGAGCTACGAGCAGTACTTC | CASSTSGSYEQYF
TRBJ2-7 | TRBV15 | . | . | TGTGCCACCAGCATCCCCGGACGGTCCTACGAGCAGTACTTC | CATSIPGRSYEQYF
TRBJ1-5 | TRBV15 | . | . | TGTGCCACCAGCAAGTACGAAGGAAGCAATCAGCCCCAGCATTTT | CATSKYEGSNQPQHF
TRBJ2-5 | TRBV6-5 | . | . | TGTGCCAGCAGTGTCTTGCCGGGATACCAAGAGACCCAGTACTTC | CASSVLPGYQETQYF
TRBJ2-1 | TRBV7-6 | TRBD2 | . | TGTGCCAGCAGCGCCGAGGCTAGCGGGACGTACAATGAGCAGTTCTTC | CASSAEASGTYNEQFF
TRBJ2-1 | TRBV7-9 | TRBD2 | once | TGTGCCAGCAGCTCTCGGGAGGGCGTATACAATGAGCAGTTCTTC | CASSSREGVYNEQFF
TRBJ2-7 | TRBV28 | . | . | TGTGCCAGCAGTTTCGATCTAGCTGTCTACGAGCAGTACTTC | CASSFDLAVYEQYF
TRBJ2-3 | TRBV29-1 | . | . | TGCAGCGTTGCGCCAGATGGTTACACAGATACGCAGTATTTT | CSVAPDGYTDTQYF
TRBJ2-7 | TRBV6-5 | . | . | TGTGCCAGCAGTTATACAGGGAACGAGCAGTACTTC | CASSYTGNEQYF
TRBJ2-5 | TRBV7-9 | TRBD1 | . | TGTGCCAGCAGCTACTTGGGACAGCATAATCAAGAGACCCAGTACTTC | CASSYLGQHNQETQYF
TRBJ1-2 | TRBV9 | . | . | TGTGCCAGCAGCGTAGGTCACAGGCCGACATTACACTATGGCTACACCTTC | CASSVGHRPTLHYGYTF
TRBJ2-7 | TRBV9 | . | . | TGTGCCAGCAGCGTAGCGGGGTCGGAGGCGATCTACGAGCAGTACTTC | CASSVAGSEAIYEQYF
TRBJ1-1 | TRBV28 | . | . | TGTGCCAGCAGTTTACTTGTAGGGAACACTGAAGCTTTCTTT | CASSLLVGNTEAFF